The 24 T cell receptor beta chains below come from one sample, sequenced in a study of CD4 and CD8 cells across lung adenocarcinoma regions. MiXCR, run by TCRdb on the PCR reads, gives a single entry per CDR3 protein. This repertoire shows under 25,000 distinct CDR3 sequences, about 54% found once; its top ten account for under 35%. Sequenced: CD8+ T cells from the center of a lung tumor. The receptors were gathered from a female donor with lung adenocarcinoma. The CD4 and CD8 labels of this study may be unreliable.

This clonotype was found a few times. This rearrangement joins TRBV6-5 to TRBJ2-3, with 7 bases identical to TRBD1. The ends lost 2 bases at V and 0 bases at J; junction bases unmatched: 8. The CDR3 sequence is 17 residues long. Per germline, CDR1 MNHEY and CDR2 SVGAGI. This CDR3 is CASSYASGGSSTDTQYF. CDR3 bases: TGTGCCAGCAGTTACGCCTCAGGGGGATCAAGCACAGATACGCAGTATTTT.

The chain uses TRBV27 and TRBJ2-1; 7 nucleotides agree with TRBD1. The J call may be mistaken, given a closer DNA end match to TRBJ2-7. CDR3 length equals 15 residues. CDR1 is MNHEY, CDR2 SMNVEV, per germline (reference sequence). Here the CDR3 reads CAGGFWDSDQETQYF. As DNA, the CDR3 is TGTGCCGGGGGTTTTTGGGACAGTGACCAAGAGACGCAGTACTTC.

As for this clonotype: One end of the junction varies from germline; a read error may be responsible. V is TRBV10-1 and J is TRBJ2-3; possible D gene TRBD2, 7 bases. The J call is in doubt because the DNA end fits TRBJ2-5 better. CDR1 and CDR2 (germline): WNHNN, SYGVQD (reference sequence). The CDR3 is made up of 14 amino acids. The CDR3 DNA reads TGTGCCGGCAAGGGGGGGCGTGACCAAGACACCCAGTACTTC. It is translated as CAGKGGRDQDTQYF.

This chain's CDR3 is CAGSGDRDSDTQYF. The CDR3 DNA is TGCGCGGGCAGCGGGGACCGGGACTCAGATACGCAGTACTTC. The chain carries TRBV10-1 and TRBJ2-3; 7 bases align to TRBD2. Judging by the DNA end, TRBJ2-7 fits better; the J call may be wrong. In germline, CDR1 is WNHNN, CDR2 SYGVQD (reference sequence). CDR3 size: 14 residues.

V gene TRBV11-2 combines with J gene TRBJ2-3, with a possible D match to TRBD2 (6 bases). Germline V gene sequence: CDR1 SGHAT, CDR2 FQNNGV. Trimming left V 0 bases short and J 9 bases short, with 13 bases between. The CDR3 runs 14 residues. The CDR3 coding sequence is TGTGCCAGCAGCTTAGACCGCCAGGGAGGCACGCAGTATTTT. This translates into CASSLDRQGGTQYF.

This clonotype was observed once. Compared with germline, one end of the junction differs, possibly owing to a read error. The rearrangement uses TRBV11-2 and TRBJ2-5; D is perhaps TRBD1 or TRBD2 (6 bases each). The CDR3 is 17 residues long. The germline gives CDR1 SGHAT, CDR2 FQNNGV. The CDR3 region is CASSAGTGGRAKETQYF. DNA of the CDR3: TGTGCCAGCAGCGCGGGGACCGGGGGCCGGGCCAAAGAGACGCAGTACTTC.

To note about this clonotype: A read error may account for a junction end that differs from germline. The rearrangement links TRBV10-1 to TRBJ2-5, with D possibly being TRBD2 (7 bases). This CDR3 is built from 14 residues. Germline CDR1 is WNHNN and CDR2 is SYGVQD (reference sequence). CDR3 sequence: CAGKGGHDPETQYF. The DNA for the CDR3 is TGCGCGGGGAAGGGGGGGCATGACCCAGAGACGCAGTATTTC.

CDR3 amino acids: CGAGPGGRAQETQYF. Here the CDR3 DNA reads TGTGGCGCGGGGCCCGGGGGCCGAGCCCAAGAGACCCAGTACTTC. The rearrangement uses TRBV27 and TRBJ2-4, with D perhaps being TRBD1 or TRBD2 (6 bases each). The J call may be faulty, since TRBJ2-5 better matches the DNA end. The CDR3 extends over 15 amino acids. From germline, CDR1 is MNHEY and CDR2 SMNVEV (reference sequence).

The chain combines TRBV6-1 with TRBJ2-5, with 7 bases aligning to TRBD2. CDR3 length: 16 amino acids. The V and J ends lost 6 bases and 4 bases, in that order; junction bases with no gene match: 14. The germline CDR1 and CDR2 sequences are MNHNS and SASEGT. The CDR3 DNA is TGTGCCAGCAGGGGGGACGGGGGAGGGGCGACAGAGACCCAGTACTTC. This gives the protein CASRGDGGGATETQYF.

This clonotype is medium-sized. V is TRBV6-1 and J is TRBJ2-1; D is possibly TRBD1 (6 bases). The DNA end lines up better with TRBJ2-7; the J call may be wrong. Per the germline V gene, CDR1 is MNHNS and CDR2 is SASEGT. This CDR3 has 14 amino acids. This chain's CDR3 is CASSEADWTVEQYF. The CDR3, as DNA: TGTGCCAGCAGTGAAGCGGACTGGACAGTCGAGCAGTACTTC.

In nucleotides, the CDR3 is TGTGCCAGCAGTGGGGGGGCAGGGGGACCCCCTATGGCTAATGAAAAACTGTTTTTT. It translates to CASSGGAGGPPMANEKLFF. The rearrangement uses TRBV6-1 and TRBJ1-4; 7 nucleotides align to TRBD1. V lost 4 bases and J lost 3; bases outside the gene matches: 17. CDR3 size: 19 residues. Germline CDR1 and CDR2: MNHNS and SASEGT.

The chain is built from TRBV3-1 and TRBJ2-7; 14 bases agree with TRBD2. The CDR3 consists of 17 residues. Germline V gene sequence: CDR1 LGHDT, CDR2 YNNKEL (reference sequence). The V and J ends lost 1 base and 5 bases, in that order; junction bases with no gene match: 7. The DNA of the CDR3 is TGTGCCAGCAGCCAAGCCGGGACTAGCGGGAGTATCGACGAGCAGTACTTC. Translating it yields CASSQAGTSGSIDEQYF.

This clonotype occurred many times. This chain joins TRBV12-3 or TRBV12-4 and TRBJ2-2, with a weak D call TRBD1 (5 bases). V was cut by 10 bases and J by 0 bases, with 9 bases left in between. The CDR3 runs to 13 residues. The CDR3 sequence: CAIRTSNTGELFF. The CDR3 DNA reads as TGTGCCATCCGGACATCGAACACCGGGGAGCTGTTTTTT.

This clonotype occurred once. The V and J genes are TRBV30 and TRBJ1-6, with D uncertain. With 3 bases removed from V and 7 bases from J, the gap between germline ends came to 16 bases. The CDR3 sequence is 15 residues long. The germline V gene encodes CDR1 GTSNPN and CDR2 SVGIG (reference sequence). The CDR3 spells CAWRPPTVGNSPLHF. The CDR3 DNA is TGTGCCTGGAGACCCCCAACAGTGGGAAATTCACCCCTCCACTTT.

There are a few counts of this clonotype. Since a much larger clone is just one base distant, this may be a read error. The CDR3, as DNA: TGTGCCAGCAGTTTAAATCGAGGAGGGCGTAGCGAGCAGTTCTTC. Translated: CASSLNRGGRSEQFF. The J gene is TRBJ2-1, the V gene TRBV6-5; a possible D gene is TRBD2 (6 bases). Germline CDR1 and CDR2: MNHEY and SVGAGI. The CDR3 extends over 15 amino acids. V was shortened by 4 bases and J by 10 bases, with 20 bases between the two germline ends.

This clonotype qualifies as medium-sized. This chain joins TRBV6-1 and TRBJ2-1; TRBD2 aligns across 7 bases. The germline CDR1 and CDR2 sequences are MNHNS and SASEGT. The CDR3 extends over 16 amino acids. With V trimmed by 1 base and J by 5 bases, 8 bases remained unmatched. The CDR3, as DNA: TGTGCCAGCAGTGAAGACTACCGGCGGGAGAACAATGAGCAGTTCTTC. Protein sequence: CASSEDYRRENNEQFF.

A note on this clonotype: Its ends do not fully match the called genes, so a read error is possible. V is TRBV6-1 and J is TRBJ2-2, with a tentative D call TRBD1 (6 bases). CDR3 size: 15 residues. Germline values: CDR1 MNHNS, CDR2 SASEGT. CDR3 coding DNA: TGTGCCAGCAGTGAATCGGGGTTGGGCGCAGGGGAGCTGTATTTT. This codes for CASSESGLGAGELYF.

V and J are TRBV10-3 and TRBJ2-1; a possible D gene is TRBD2 (6 bases). The CDR3 loop spans 13 amino acids. Germline V gene data show CDR1 as ENHRY and CDR2 as SYGVKD. Trimming took off 11 bases at V and 6 bases at J, with 17 bases between the two ends. Here the CDR3 reads CAATSGGGNEQFF. The CDR3 coding sequence is TGTGCCGCCACCTCCGGGGGAGGCAATGAGCAGTTCTTC.

This clonotype was observed a handful of times. V is TRBV4-1 and J is TRBJ2-1, with D unresolved. V was trimmed by 2 bases and J by 8 bases, leaving 10 bases between them. This CDR3 is built from 13 residues. Per germline, CDR1 MGHRA and CDR2 YSYEKL. CDR3 in amino acids: CASSQPLLDEQFF. DNA of the CDR3: TGCGCCAGCAGCCAACCCCTTCTCGATGAGCAGTTCTTC.

This clonotype has at least ten counts. V usage is TRBV6-1 and J usage is TRBJ1-2, with 7 nucleotides matching TRBD1. The CDR3 loop spans 14 amino acids. V was clipped by 7 bases and J by 1 base; unmatched bases: 6. CDR1 MNHNS and CDR2 SASEGT come from the germline V gene. The CDR3 is CASNRQGGNYGYTF. DNA for the CDR3: TGTGCCAGCAATCGACAGGGTGGTAACTATGGCTACACCTTC.

V gene TRBV6-1 combines with J gene TRBJ2-5; TRBD2 agrees at 7 bases. The J call may be faulty, since TRBJ2-7 better matches the DNA end. The CDR3 length is 14 residues. The germline CDR1 and CDR2 sequences are MNHNS and SASEGT. The CDR3 nucleotides read TGTGCCAGCAGGGATTGGGACTATGGCTACGAGCAGTACTTC. It codes for CASRDWDYGYEQYF.

The chain couples TRBV7-6 to TRBJ2-5; the D gene is possibly TRBD2 (6 bases). Trimming took 4 bases from V and 11 from J, leaving 14 bases between them. Germline CDR1 and CDR2: SGHVS and FNYEAQ. This CDR3 is 12 amino acids long. The CDR3 here is CASSSMGREQYF. Written as DNA, the CDR3 is TGTGCCAGCAGCTCCATGGGTCGGGAGCAGTACTTC. The full variable domain, completed using reference TRBV7-6 and TRBJ2-5, is GAGVSQSPRYKVTKRGQDVALRCDPISGHVSLYWYRQALGQGPEFLTYFNYEAQQDKSGLPNDRFSAERPEGSISTLTIQRTEQRDSAMYRCASSSMGREQYFGPGTRLLVL.

For this clonotype: One end of the junction varies from germline; a read error may be responsible. This chain joins TRBV27 and TRBJ2-3; the D gene is possibly TRBD1 (6 bases). Germline V gene data show CDR1 as MNHEY and CDR2 as SMNVEV (reference sequence). This CDR3 contains 13 residues. CDR3 loop: CARGPTATDTQYF. The CDR3 DNA reads TGCGCCAGGGGCCCGACTGCCACAGATACGCAGTATTTT.

The CDR3 region is CASSLGRQGPSQETQYF. For the CDR3, the DNA is TGTGCCAGCAGCTTGGGAAGACAGGGCCCGAGCCAAGAGACCCAGTACTTC. This chain uses TRBV11-3 with TRBJ2-5, with 7 nucleotides matching TRBD1. Germline assignment: CDR1 SGHNT and CDR2 YENEEA. The CDR3 spans 17 residues. With 3 bases clipped from V and 1 base from J, the junction kept 11 bases outside the gene matches.